This TCR beta chain was sequenced for a study of cytomegalovirus exposure and HLA in healthy donors. Both 60 Vbeta primers and 13 Jbeta primers went into the PCR. Method: immunoSEQ multiplex PCR; TCRdb's copy keeps in-frame clones and lacks some. The sample includes more than 150,000 clones, around 85% of them seen just once. V was pared by 2 bases and J by 2 bases, with 13 bases between. The CDR3 sequence is 15 residues long. The germline gives CDR1 MNHEY, CDR2 SVGAGI. The material sequenced was PBMCs. The chain combines TRBV6-5 with TRBJ2-7, with D perhaps matching TRBD1 (6 bases). This clonotype was sampled from a man aged 45-65 years in good health and CMV-seropositive. The CDR3 region has the DNA TGTGCCAGCAGTTACCTGCCAGGGGCCACCTACGAGCAGTACTTC. Its translation: CASSYLPGATYEQYF.